Below, 10 T cell receptor beta chains from the same sample are listed, as sequenced in a study of T cells in Graves' hyperthyroidism and ophthalmopathy (dated by TCRdb to between 2018 and 2021). The library was built by means of multiplex PCR. Data came from an Illumina HiSeq 2000. TCR beta CDR3 regions were amplified from RNA transcripts. A first-round RT-PCR of the TCR CDR3 used the HTBI primer set with the Qiagen OneStep RT-PCR kit. TCRdb reworked the public reads: Q25 trimming with fastp, MiXCR clone assembly, productive beta chains retained. Identical CDR3 protein sequences are pooled into one entry, listed with their most common genes and DNA. This sample comprises around 690,000 distinct CDR3 sequences, around a sixth of them detected only once. Clones ranked in the top ten supply roughly 15% of the sample. Sample: blood. The receptor set was obtained from a man aged 45-65 years with Graves' hyperthyroidism.

V gene TRBV6-2 or TRBV6-3 combines with J gene TRBJ2-7; D is ambiguous. Germline V gene lookup returns CDR1 MNHEY and CDR2 SVGEGT. The ends were cut back, 1 base at V and 0 bases at J, with 10 bases in the middle. The CDR3 contains 15 residues. The CDR3 DNA sequence: TGTGCCAGCAGTTACTTCAAACGGAGCTCCTACGAGCAGTACTTC. The encoded protein is CASSYFKRSSYEQYF.

This clonotype was recorded many times. The J gene is TRBJ1-4, the V gene TRBV2; D is undetermined. The germline gives CDR1 SNHLY, CDR2 FYNNEI. CDR3 length: 14 residues. Between the trimmed V and J ends, which lost 2 bases and 3 bases, there was a span of 7 bases. CDR3 in amino acids: CASSEPGSNEKLFF. The CDR3 nucleotides read TGTGCCAGCAGTGAACCGGGGTCTAATGAAAAACTGTTTTTT.

This clonotype appeared many times. The chain combines TRBV28 with TRBJ1-5; 7 bases line up with TRBD1. Germline values: CDR1 MDHEN, CDR2 SYDVKM. This CDR3 spans 15 amino acids. Trimming cost V 7 bases and J 5 bases; bases outside gene matches: 11. Here the CDR3 DNA reads TGTGCCAGCACCTTGACAGGGTTAGGAGATCAGCCCCAGCATTTT. As protein: CASTLTGLGDQPQHF.

This chain connects TRBV7-3 to TRBJ2-1; 9 positions agree with TRBD2. V lost 5 bases to trimming and J lost 1 base; unmatched junction nucleotides: 9. CDR1 and CDR2 (germline): SGHTA, FQGTGA. The CDR3 is 17 amino acids. The CDR3 protein is CASSPLAGMRSYNEQFF. CDR3 nucleotide sequence: TGTGCCAGCAGCCCGCTAGCGGGAATGCGGTCCTACAATGAGCAGTTCTTC.

This clonotype has a count of ten or more. The genes are TRBV14 and TRBJ2-5, with D maybe TRBD1 (5 bases). The CDR3 sequence is 13 residues long. Germline CDR1 SGHDN, CDR2 FVKESK. The ends were cut back, 4 bases at V and 5 bases at J, with 11 bases in the middle. For the CDR3, the DNA is TGTGCCAGCAGCCTAGGGGCTTTGGAGACCCAGTACTTC. Translated, it gives CASSLGALETQYF.

Turning to this clonotype: One base away lies a much larger clone, so this may be a sequencing read error. Because the CDR3's place on the DNA is in doubt, the DNA is left out and the CDR3 is given as listed by TCRdb. The rearrangement joins TRBV9 to TRBJ2-3; TRBD2 was called by the table and not checked on the DNA. The CDR3 adds up to 15 amino acids, both ends counted. The germline gives CDR1 SGDLS, CDR2 YYNGEE. CDR3 sequence reads: CASSVGSGSTDTQDF.

This clonotype was counted ten times or more. The rearrangement links TRBV6-5 to TRBJ2-7; 7 bases line up with TRBD2. Germline assignment: CDR1 MNHEY and CDR2 SVGAGI. The CDR3 loop spans 15 amino acids. With 0 bases clipped from V and 4 bases from J, the junction kept 6 bases outside the gene matches. The CDR3, as DNA: TGTGCCAGCAGTTACTCGGAAAGCGGGGCTTACGAGCAGTACTTC. It codes for CASSYSESGAYEQYF.

This clonotype was found a few times. This chain joins TRBV19 and TRBJ1-1, with 8 bases lining up with TRBD1. Trimming at V came to 5 bases and at J to 3 bases, leaving 5 bases not matched to a gene. Germline V gene data show CDR1 as LNHDA and CDR2 as SQIVND (reference sequence). This CDR3 contains 14 residues. The CDR3 DNA is TGTGCCAGTAGTTCAAGACAGGGGTACACTGAAGCTTTCTTT. As protein: CASSSRQGYTEAFF.

This clonotype came up many times. J is TRBJ2-5 and V is TRBV3-1; a weak D match, TRBD1 (5 bases). The CDR3 contains 13 residues. V was trimmed by 4 bases and J by 7 bases, leaving 13 bases between them. Germline CDR1 LGHDT, CDR2 YNNKEL (reference sequence). CDR3 protein: CASSLQESGTQYF. CDR3 sequence (DNA): TGTGCCAGCAGCCTACAGGAGTCCGGGACCCAGTACTTC.

V and J are TRBV19 and TRBJ2-3, with 12 positions matching TRBD2. Germline CDR1 LNHDA, CDR2 SQIVND (reference sequence). The junction had 5 bases not matched to a gene; V was cut back by 5 bases and J by 5 bases. CDR3 size: 15 residues. The DNA of the CDR3 is TGTGCCAGTAGTCCACTAGCGGGAGGATTAGATACGCAGTATTTT. It codes for CASSPLAGGLDTQYF.